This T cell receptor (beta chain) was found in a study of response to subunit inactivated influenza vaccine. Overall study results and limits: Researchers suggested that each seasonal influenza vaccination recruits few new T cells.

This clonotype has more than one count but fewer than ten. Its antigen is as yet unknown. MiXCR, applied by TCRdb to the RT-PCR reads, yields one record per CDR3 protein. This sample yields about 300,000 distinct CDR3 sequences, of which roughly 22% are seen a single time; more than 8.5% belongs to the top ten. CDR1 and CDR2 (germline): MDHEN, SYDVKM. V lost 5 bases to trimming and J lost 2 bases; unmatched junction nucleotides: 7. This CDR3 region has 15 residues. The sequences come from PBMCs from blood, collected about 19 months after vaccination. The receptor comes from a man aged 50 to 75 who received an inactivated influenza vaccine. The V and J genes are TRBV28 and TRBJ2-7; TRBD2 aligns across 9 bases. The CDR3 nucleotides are TGTGCCAGCAGTCTAAGCGGGGGGATGACCTACGAGCAGTACTTC. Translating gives CASSLSGGMTYEQYF.